This T cell receptor beta chain was found in a study of cytomegalovirus exposure and HLA in healthy donors. Study-wide context: Later, an analysis reported that the 95 to 150 validation repertoires had used the same platform as the roughly 660 first-cohort repertoires. Study-wide findings and caveats: Some TCR beta chains (164 of them) were listed as cytomegalovirus-associated. Rarity held for most TCR sequences, but there were some public TCRs that occurred in many donors.

The junction had 10 bases not matched to a gene; V was cut back by 4 bases and J by 9 bases. Germline values: CDR1 SGHRS, CDR2 YFSETQ. The CDR3 spans 15 residues. Separate from the approximately 600-subject first cohort was the approximately 120-subject validation cohort, to which the donors belonged. As to this clone: What it binds is unknown.

Repertoires were generated with immunoSEQ multiplex PCR, while TCRdb's copy carries only in-frame clones and drops some. The data hold 180,000 or so clones, with approximately 89% observed a single time. This rearrangement joins TRBV5-1 to TRBJ2-2; 9 nucleotides agree with TRBD2. The TCR originated in a man aged 25-45 years in good health and CMV-seropositive. Sequencing was done on a sample of PBMCs. The CDR3 DNA reads TGCGCCAGCAGCGCCGTAGCGGGAGAGGGGAGGGAGCTGTTTTTT. This codes for CASSAVAGEGRELFF.